This TCR beta chain derives from a study of blood T cell repertoires in COVID-19. Per germline, CDR1 SGHTA and CDR2 FQGTGA. The CDR3 contains 11 residues. The V and J ends lost 5 bases and 13 bases respectively, with 13 bases between them. This clone was detected once. Original analysis: Researchers report that nucleated cell counts were estimated from reference gene primer amplification. Sequenced by immunoSEQ multiplex PCR; TCRdb stores in-frame clones only, minus some. That table gives V, J and clone size, and the DNA gave D and trimming. This sample yields about 170,000 clones, of which roughly 93% are seen a single time; around 5% belongs to the top ten.

This sequence joins TRBV7-3 and TRBJ2-3; D is perhaps TRBD2 (6 bases). Sequences were obtained from peripheral blood. The receptor was derived from a man aged 18 to 35 with COVID-19, enrolled during active disease. The CDR3 spells CASSRNRLEYF. As DNA, the CDR3 is TGTGCCAGCAGCCGAAATAGACTAGAGTATTTT.